This T cell receptor beta chain was sequenced during a study of T cell repertoires in aging, cancer and after chemotherapy. Study overall: Paired samples before and after chemotherapy came from glioblastoma patients receiving temozolomide-based therapy.

This clonotype occurred a few times. Its antigen is unknown. Study conclusions and caveats: In each cancer cohort, median generation probability increased across chemotherapy, suggesting thymic output rebounded. Compared with age-matched healthy donors, untreated hematological or solid cancer patients showed higher blood TCR clonality.

Multiplex touch-down PCR with TRB-A/B primers amplified rearranged V-D-J TRB sequences. TCRdb used MiXCR to reprocess the multiplex PCR reads, holding one entry per CDR3 protein. The data show 2,000 or so distinct CDR3 sequences, about 60% seen once. Amplification of TCR beta used genomic DNA extracted from peripheral blood. V gave up 10 bases and J gave up 4 bases, with 26 bases separating them. CDR3 length: 18 amino acids. Germline lookup yields CDR1 MNHEY and CDR2 SVGAGI. Sequenced: blood. The receptor's source is a human donor with a solid tumor. The V call is TRBV6-5, the J call TRBJ2-6, with a tentative D call TRBD2 (6 bases). CDR3 loop: CATSRGSTLLSGANVLTF. The CDR3 DNA sequence: TGTGCCACCTCCCGGGGGTCTACCCTACTTTCAGGGGCCAACGTCCTGACTTTC.